This TCR beta chain was profiled in a study of blood T cell repertoires in COVID-19. Across the study: In each case, the material was cDNA or gDNA derived from T cells, B-cell-depleted T cells, or PBMCs.

Authors' methods: Quantification of nucleated cells was approximated via reference gene primer amplification. TCRdb's table, derived via immunoSEQ multiplex PCR, lists solely in-frame clones and lacks some. V, J and clone size are taken as reported in that table, and D and trimming were inferred from the DNA itself. The table lists 150,000 to 200,000 clones, roughly 93% of them singletons. The CDR3 consists of 14 residues. CDR1 and CDR2 (germline): MRHNA, SNTAGT. V was pared by 6 bases and J by 1 base, with 13 bases between. This clonotype was obtained from a man aged 18 to 29 with COVID-19, enrolled during active disease. This chain uses TRBV6-4 with TRBJ2-7; D possibly corresponds to TRBD2 (6 bases). Sequencing used peripheral blood. The DNA of the CDR3 is TGTGCCAGCAGCAAAACGACTAGTTCCTACGAGCAGTACTTC. Translating gives CASSKTTSSYEQYF.